This T cell receptor (beta chain) was sequenced in a study of T cell clonotyping in hematopoietic cell transplantation. Overall study: Recipient samples before transplant were obtained post-cytoreduction. General study results and limits: Pathologically expanded recipient clonotypes increased progressively from day 30 to day 180 as diversity fell. Few recipient clonotypes overlapped donors; over 95% were de novo at given depth. Without cell sorting, CD4 versus CD8 contributions remain unresolved.

Germline loops: CDR1 SGHTA, CDR2 FQGNSA. CDR3 length equals 13 residues. Germline trimming cut 4 bases from V and 7 bases from J; bases unmatched to any gene: 4. Profiling relied on immunoSEQ multiplex PCR, and the TCRdb table lists in-frame clones only, not all of them. Here the sample spans approximately 9,100 clones, 65% to 80% being singletons. Note on this clone: No antigen is known for it.

Documented time point: recipient sample about 28 days before transplant, after cytoreduction. The chain joins TRBV7-2 to TRBJ1-1; 9 nucleotides line up with TRBD1. The material was peripheral blood mononuclear cells, obtained before stem cell transplant. This receptor was taken from a man in his sixties with acute myeloid leukemia. Some clones in this sample may be carry-over from other donors' samples. In nucleotides, the CDR3 is TGTGCCAGCAGCTCGACGACAGGGGGTGAAGCTTTCTTT. It translates to CASSSTTGGEAFF.